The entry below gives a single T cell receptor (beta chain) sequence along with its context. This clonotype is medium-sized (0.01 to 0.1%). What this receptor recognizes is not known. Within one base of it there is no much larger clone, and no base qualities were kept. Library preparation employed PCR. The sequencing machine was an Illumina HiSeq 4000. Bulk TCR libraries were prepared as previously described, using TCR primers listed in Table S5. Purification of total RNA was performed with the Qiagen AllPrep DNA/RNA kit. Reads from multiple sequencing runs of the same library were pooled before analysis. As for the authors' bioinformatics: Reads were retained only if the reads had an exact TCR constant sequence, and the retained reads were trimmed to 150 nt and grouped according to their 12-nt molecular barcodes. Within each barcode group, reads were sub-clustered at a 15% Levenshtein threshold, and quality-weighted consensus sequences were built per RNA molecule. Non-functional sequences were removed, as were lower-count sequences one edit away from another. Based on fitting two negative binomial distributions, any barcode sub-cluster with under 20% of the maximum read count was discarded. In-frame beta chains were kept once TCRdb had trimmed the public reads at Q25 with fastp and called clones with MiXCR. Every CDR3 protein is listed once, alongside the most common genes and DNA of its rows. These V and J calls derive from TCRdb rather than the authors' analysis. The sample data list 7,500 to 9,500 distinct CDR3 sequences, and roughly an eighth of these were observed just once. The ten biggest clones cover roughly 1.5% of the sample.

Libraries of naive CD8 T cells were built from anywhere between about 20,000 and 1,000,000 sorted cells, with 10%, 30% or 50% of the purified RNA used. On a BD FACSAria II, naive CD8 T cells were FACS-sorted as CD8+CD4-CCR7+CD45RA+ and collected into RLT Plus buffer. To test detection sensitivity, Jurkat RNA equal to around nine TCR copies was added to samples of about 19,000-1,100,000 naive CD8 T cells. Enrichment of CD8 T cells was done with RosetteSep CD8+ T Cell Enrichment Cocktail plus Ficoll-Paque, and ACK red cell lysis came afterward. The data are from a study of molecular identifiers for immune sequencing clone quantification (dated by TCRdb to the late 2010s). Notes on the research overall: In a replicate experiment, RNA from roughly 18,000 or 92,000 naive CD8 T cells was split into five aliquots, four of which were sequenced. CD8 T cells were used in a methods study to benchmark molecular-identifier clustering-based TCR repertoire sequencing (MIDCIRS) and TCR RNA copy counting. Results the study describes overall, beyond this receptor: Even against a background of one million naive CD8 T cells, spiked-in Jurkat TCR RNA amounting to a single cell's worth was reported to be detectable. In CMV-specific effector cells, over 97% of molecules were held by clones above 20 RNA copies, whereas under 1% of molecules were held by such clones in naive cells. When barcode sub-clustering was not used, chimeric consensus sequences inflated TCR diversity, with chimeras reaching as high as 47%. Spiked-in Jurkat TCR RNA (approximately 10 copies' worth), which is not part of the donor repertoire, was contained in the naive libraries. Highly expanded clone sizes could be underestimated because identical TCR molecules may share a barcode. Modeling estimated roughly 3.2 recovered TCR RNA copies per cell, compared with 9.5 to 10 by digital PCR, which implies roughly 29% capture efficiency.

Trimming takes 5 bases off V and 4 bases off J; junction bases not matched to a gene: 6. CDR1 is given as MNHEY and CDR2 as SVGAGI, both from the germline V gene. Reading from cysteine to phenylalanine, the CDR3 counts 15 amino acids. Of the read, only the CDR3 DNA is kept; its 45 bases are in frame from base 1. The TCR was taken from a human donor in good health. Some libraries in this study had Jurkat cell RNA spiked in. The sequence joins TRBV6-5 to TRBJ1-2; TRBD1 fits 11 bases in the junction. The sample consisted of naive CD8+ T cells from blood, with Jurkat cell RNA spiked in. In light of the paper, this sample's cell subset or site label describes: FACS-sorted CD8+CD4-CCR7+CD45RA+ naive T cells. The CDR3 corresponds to CASSPWTGGSYGYTF. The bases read TGTGCCAGCAGTCCCTGGACAGGGGGCAGCTATGGCTACACCTTC.